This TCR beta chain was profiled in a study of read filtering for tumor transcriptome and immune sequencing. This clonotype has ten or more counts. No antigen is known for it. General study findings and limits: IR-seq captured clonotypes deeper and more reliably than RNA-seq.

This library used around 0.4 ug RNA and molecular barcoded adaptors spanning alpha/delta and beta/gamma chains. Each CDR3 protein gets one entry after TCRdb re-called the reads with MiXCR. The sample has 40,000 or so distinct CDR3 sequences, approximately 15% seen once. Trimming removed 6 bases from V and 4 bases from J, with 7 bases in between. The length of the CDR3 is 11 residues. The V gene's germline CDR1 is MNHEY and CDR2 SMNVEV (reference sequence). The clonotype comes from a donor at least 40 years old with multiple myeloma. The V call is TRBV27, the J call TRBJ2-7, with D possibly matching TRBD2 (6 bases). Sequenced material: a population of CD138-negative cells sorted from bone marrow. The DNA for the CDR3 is TGTGCCAGCAGGGAGGGGTACGAGCAGTACTTC. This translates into CASREGYEQYF.